Below, 16 T cell receptor beta chains from the same sample are listed, as sequenced in a study of T cells in Graves' hyperthyroidism and ophthalmopathy. The source material, RNA transcripts, was used to amplify TCR beta CDR3 regions. TCR CDR3 regions were first amplified by RT-PCR with HTBI primers. TCRdb used MiXCR to reprocess the multiplex PCR reads, holding one entry per CDR3 protein. Of under 300,000 distinct CDR3 sequences listed, nearly 15% are singletons. The sample consisted of blood. The receptor source for this set is a woman aged 45-60 years with Graves' hyperthyroidism that later progressed to Graves' ophthalmopathy.

The gene calls are TRBV20-1 and TRBJ1-5; D not resolved. This CDR3 contains 13 residues. Germline-derived CDR1 and CDR2 are DFQATT and SNEGSKA (reference sequence). V lost 3 bases to trimming and J lost 4 bases, with 10 bases between them. CDR3 sequence: CSASTRQNQPQHF. The DNA of the CDR3 is TGCAGTGCTAGCACACGGCAGAATCAGCCCCAGCATTTT.

This clonotype was counted many times. This chain links TRBV2 with TRBJ2-1; TRBD1 is a possible D gene (5 bases). The CDR3 contains 11 residues. In germline, CDR1 is SNHLY, CDR2 FYNNEI. CDR3 loop: CATVSYNEQFF. As DNA, the CDR3 is TGTGCGACAGTCTCCTACAATGAGCAGTTCTTC.

This clonotype has ten or more counts. The chain is built from TRBV24-1 and TRBJ2-2, with D unclear. Germline assignment: CDR1 KGHDR and CDR2 SFDVKD. Trimming left V 4 bases short and J 3 bases short, with 2 bases between. The CDR3 loop spans 12 amino acids. This CDR3 is CATSDYTGELFF. In DNA, the CDR3 is TGTGCCACCAGTGACTACACCGGGGAGCTGTTTTTT.

This clonotype was seen ten or more times. The V call is TRBV30, the J call TRBJ2-7; 7 bases are a match to TRBD1. This CDR3 has 16 residues. CDR1 and CDR2 from the germline V gene are GTSNPN and SVGIG (reference sequence). J lost 1 base, V lost 2 bases, and 11 bases had no gene match. This CDR3 reads CAWSPRQGSSSYEQYF. The CDR3 region has the DNA TGTGCCTGGAGTCCCCGACAGGGCAGTTCTTCCTACGAGCAGTACTTC.

This clonotype was detected many times. This rearrangement joins TRBV11-3 to TRBJ1-5; D is undetermined. Germline V gene lookup returns CDR1 SGHNT and CDR2 YENEEA. CDR3 length equals 15 residues. V dropped 0 bases and J dropped 6 bases, with 12 bases sitting between them. This CDR3 reads CASSLERRVCQPQHF. The DNA of the CDR3 is TGTGCCAGCAGCTTAGAAAGGAGGGTATGTCAGCCCCAGCATTTT.

Ten or more counts support this clonotype. The chain couples TRBV3-1 to TRBJ2-1; 11 bases map to TRBD2. V was clipped by 0 bases and J by 9 bases; unmatched bases: 4. The CDR3 consists of 15 residues. The V gene's germline CDR1 is LGHDT and CDR2 YNNKEL (reference sequence). CDR3 DNA: TGTGCCAGCAGCCAAGAAATAGCGGGAGGGGGTGAGCAGTTCTTC. Residues: CASSQEIAGGGEQFF.

The chain uses TRBV15 and TRBJ2-2; a weak D match, TRBD1 (6 bases). Germline V CDR1 and CDR2: LNHNV, YYDKDF (reference sequence). Trimming took 6 bases from V and 5 from J, leaving 16 bases between them. This CDR3 contains 15 residues. This CDR3 reads CATRINNRVTGELFF. CDR3 bases: TGTGCCACCAGAATAAATAACAGGGTAACCGGGGAGCTGTTTTTT.

With respect to this clonotype: A much more abundant neighbour one base away suggests this may be a read error. The chain is built from TRBV20-1 and TRBJ2-3, with 8 positions matching TRBD2. This CDR3 region has 13 residues. Germline V gives CDR1 DFQATT, CDR2 SNEGSKA (reference sequence). The J segment lost 5 bases and the V segment lost 2 bases, leaving 3 bases of the junction unmatched. This CDR3 reads CSARLSGIDTQYF. In nucleotides, the CDR3 is TGCAGTGCTAGACTTAGCGGGATAGATACGCAGTATTTT.

This sequence joins TRBV20-1 and TRBJ2-4; D unresolved. This CDR3 has 14 residues. Trimming removed 6 bases at V and 0 bases at J, with 12 bases between. Germline-derived CDR1 and CDR2 are DFQATT and SNEGSKA (reference sequence). CDR3 DNA sequence: TGCAGTGCCTCTACCCCCGGAGCCAAAAACATTCAGTACTTC. Translation: CSASTPGAKNIQYF.

The genes are TRBV6-1 and TRBJ2-7; TRBD1 matches 7 bases. Germline values: CDR1 MNHNS, CDR2 SASEGT. The CDR3 sequence is 13 residues long. Trimming took 5 bases from V and 3 from J; bases not matched to a gene: 4. The CDR3 sequence: CASSSTGVYEQYF. The CDR3 DNA sequence: TGTGCCAGCAGTTCCACAGGGGTCTACGAGCAGTACTTC.

This clonotype was seen repeatedly, ten times or more. The V and J genes are TRBV25-1 and TRBJ1-1; D ambiguous. Germline lookup yields CDR1 MGHDK and CDR2 SYGVNS. The CDR3 runs 13 residues. V shed 6 bases and J shed 10 bases, with 18 bases lying between them. CDR3 in amino acids: CASSSGRSRGAFF. CDR3 nucleotides: TGTGCCAGCAGCTCAGGTCGGAGCCGGGGAGCTTTCTTT.

The chain is built from TRBV20-1 and TRBJ2-1; 7 bases map to TRBD2. V lost 0 bases to trimming and J lost 7 bases; unmatched junction nucleotides: 18. The CDR3 sequence is 18 residues long. Germline V lookup: CDR1 DFQATT, CDR2 SNEGSKA (reference sequence). CDR3 loop: CSARDRLGRGSWYNEQFF. The CDR3 DNA sequence: TGCAGTGCTAGAGATAGATTGGGGCGCGGGAGCTGGTATAATGAGCAGTTCTTC.

The gene calls are TRBV27 and TRBJ1-2, with D possibly TRBD1 on 5 matching bases. Germline V gene data show CDR1 as MNHEY and CDR2 as SMNVEV (reference sequence). The V end was cut by 2 bases, the J end by 4 bases, with 14 bases between. The CDR3 extends over 15 amino acids. The chain's CDR3 is CASSLDDRTPYGYTF. CDR3 nucleotides: TGTGCCAGCAGTTTAGATGACAGAACTCCCTATGGCTACACCTTC.

This clonotype was seen repeatedly, ten times or more. The J gene is TRBJ2-1, the V gene TRBV20-1; the D is unclear. The V end lost 6 bases, the J end lost 0 bases, and 12 bases lay between the germline ends. Germline V gene lookup returns CDR1 DFQATT and CDR2 SNEGSKA (reference sequence). The CDR3 has 14 residues. DNA for the CDR3: TGCAGTGCACCTTGGCGGAGCTCCTACAATGAGCAGTTCTTC. It is translated as CSAPWRSSYNEQFF.

Here the CDR3 reads CASSVAGLDNEQFF. The CDR3 DNA reads TGTGCCAGCAGCGTAGCTGGGCTAGACAATGAGCAGTTCTTC. The chain recombines TRBV9 with TRBJ2-1; the D is unclear. Germline CDR1 and CDR2: SGDLS and YYNGEE. The CDR3 has 14 amino acids. With 0 bases removed from V and 5 bases from J, the gap between germline ends came to 9 bases.

In its sample, this clonotype was seen many times. The CDR3 DNA reads as TGTGCCAGCAGCTTCGGGACAAAATCCTACGAGCAGTACTTC. This gives the protein CASSFGTKSYEQYF. The V call is TRBV11-2, the J call TRBJ2-7, with TRBD1 as a possible D gene (6 bases). V was cut by 3 bases and J by 1 base, with 10 bases left in between. Germline values: CDR1 SGHAT, CDR2 FQNNGV. This CDR3 is built from 14 residues.